Presented here are 19 T cell receptor beta chains from one specimen sequenced in a study of OX40 agonist ivuxolimab in advanced cancers. The data were produced by immunoSEQ multiplex PCR, yet TCRdb's version contains in-frame clones alone and is incomplete. The table records 90,000 to 120,000 clones, approximately 90% of them present only once. Here the sequenced sample was CD4+ or CD8+ T cells sorted from blood, taken in a trial of the OX40 agonist ivuxolimab. The receptors derive from an adult with an advanced solid tumor such as melanoma, head and neck, liver or kidney cancer.

The chain combines TRBV4-2 with TRBJ2-1; 8 bases align to TRBD2. This CDR3 is 16 amino acids long. Trimming cost V 0 bases and J 1 base; bases outside gene matches: 2. CDR1 LGHNA and CDR2 YNFKEQ come from the germline V gene. The CDR3 region is CASSQDTSGSYNEQFF. CDR3 nucleotides: TGTGCCAGCAGCCAAGATACTAGCGGATCCTACAATGAGCAGTTCTTC.

The rearrangement joins TRBV27 to TRBJ2-1; tentative D call: TRBD2 (6 bases). The CDR3 is made up of 14 amino acids. V gave up 5 bases and J gave up 0 bases, with 8 bases separating them. Germline-derived CDR1 and CDR2 are MNHEY and SMNVEV (reference sequence). The CDR3 DNA is TGTGCCAGCAGTAGACTAGACTCCTACAATGAGCAGTTCTTC. It is translated as CASSRLDSYNEQFF.

The chain joins TRBV27 to TRBJ2-7, with a weak D call TRBD2 (5 bases). V was clipped by 6 bases and J by 3 bases, with 21 bases between them. The CDR3 is 16 residues long. Germline CDR1 and CDR2: MNHEY and SMNVEV (reference sequence). Here the CDR3 reads CASSNQRRPGLYEQYF. The CDR3 region has the DNA TGTGCCAGCAGCAATCAAAGGCGCCCTGGACTCTACGAGCAGTACTTC.

This clone was seen once. This chain uses TRBV19 with TRBJ1-1; 7 bases agree with TRBD1. J lost 4 bases, V lost 4 bases, and 6 bases had no gene match. CDR1 and CDR2 (germline): LNHDA, SQIVND (reference sequence). The CDR3 is 14 residues long. Written as DNA, the CDR3 is TGTGCCAGTAGTAGGCTGACAGGGATCACTGAAGCTTTCTTT. Its translation: CASSRLTGITEAFF.

The V and J genes are TRBV7-9 and TRBJ2-1, with 7 bases matching TRBD2. CDR1 and CDR2 from the germline V gene are SEHNR and FQNEAQ (reference sequence). This CDR3 is 14 amino acids long. After removal of 4 bases from V and 8 bases from J, the junction contained 8 bases not matched to a gene. CDR3 in amino acids: CASSSWTSTDEQFF. The CDR3 coding sequence is TGTGCCAGCAGCTCCTGGACTAGTACGGATGAGCAGTTCTTC.

The CDR3 nucleotides are TGTGCCAGCAGCTCCCCGCTAGCGGGACTCAATGAGCAGTTCTTC. Translated: CASSSPLAGLNEQFF. The chain combines TRBV5-5 with TRBJ2-1, with 9 bases that match TRBD2. From germline, CDR1 is SGHKS and CDR2 YYEKEE (reference sequence). This CDR3 comprises 15 residues. V shed 3 bases, J shed 6 bases, and the junction held 7 bases outside the gene matches.

The J gene is TRBJ1-5, the V gene TRBV19; 7 bases line up with TRBD1. This CDR3 contains 16 residues. Germline trimming cut 5 bases from V and 6 bases from J; bases unmatched to any gene: 13. Germline loops: CDR1 LNHDA, CDR2 SQIVND (reference sequence). The CDR3 spells CASSPTRQGGGQPQHF. The CDR3 bases are TGTGCCAGTAGTCCTACACGACAGGGAGGCGGTCAGCCCCAGCATTTT. The whole variable domain, remainder taken from reference TRBV19 and TRBJ1-5, is DGGITQSPKYLFRKEGQNVTLSCEQNLNHDAMYWYRQDPGQGLRLIYYSQIVNDFQKGDIAEGYSVSREKKESFPLTVTSAQKNPTAFYLCASSPTRQGGGQPQHFGDGTRLSIL.

The J gene is TRBJ2-2, the V gene TRBV5-1, with D maybe TRBD2 (6 bases). Per germline, CDR1 SGHRS and CDR2 YFSETQ. The CDR3 loop spans 14 amino acids. Trimming removed 3 bases from V and 4 bases from J, with 10 bases in between. This CDR3 is CASSWEVSTGELFF. DNA for the CDR3: TGCGCCAGCAGCTGGGAGGTGAGCACCGGGGAGCTGTTTTTT.

This chain connects TRBV7-6 to TRBJ2-1; 10 positions agree with TRBD2. Per the germline V gene, CDR1 is SGHVS and CDR2 is FNYEAQ. The V gene end was trimmed by 5 bases and the J gene end by 3 bases; junction bases not matched to a gene: 4. This CDR3 region has 15 residues. The CDR3, as DNA: TGTGCCAGCAGCGGACGACTAGCGGGCTACAATGAGCAGTTCTTC. This encodes CASSGRLAGYNEQFF.

The chain carries TRBV28 and TRBJ1-1; TRBD1 might be the D (5 bases). This CDR3 region has 15 residues. Germline V gene lookup returns CDR1 MDHEN and CDR2 SYDVKM. Trimming shortened V by 3 bases and J by 0 bases, and 11 bases separated the two germline ends. CDR3 bases: TGTGCCAGCAGTTTGGGAGGGGCTGTGAACACTGAAGCTTTCTTT. Amino acid sequence: CASSLGGAVNTEAFF.

The genes are TRBV5-6 and TRBJ2-6; 7 bases align to TRBD1. Germline assignment: CDR1 SGHDT and CDR2 YYEEEE. The CDR3 length is 16 residues. The ends lost 0 bases at V and 2 bases at J; junction bases unmatched: 2. Written as DNA, the CDR3 is TGTGCCAGCAGCTTGGGACAGGGAGCTGGGGCCAACGTCCTGACTTTC. Amino acids: CASSLGQGAGANVLTF.

This clone was observed a single time. J is TRBJ1-1 and V is TRBV7-6; 9 bases line up with TRBD1. Germline V gives CDR1 SGHVS, CDR2 FNYEAQ. The CDR3 has 16 residues. Trimming took 5 bases from V and 6 from J; bases not matched to a gene: 13. CDR3 coding DNA: TGTGCCAGCAGCAGATTCCCGGGACAGGGAAACCCTGAAGCTTTCTTT. Protein product: CASSRFPGQGNPEAFF.

The V and J genes are TRBV28 and TRBJ2-1; D uncertain. Per the germline V gene, CDR1 is MDHEN and CDR2 is SYDVKM. The length of the CDR3 is 15 residues. Trimming removed 6 bases at V and 2 bases at J, with 14 bases between. CDR3: CASSARTGAYNEQFF. CDR3 nucleotides: TGTGCCAGCAGCGCAAGGACGGGTGCCTACAATGAGCAGTTCTTC.

This chain joins TRBV28 and TRBJ1-5, with no clear D. V lost 2 bases to trimming and J lost 7 bases, with 18 bases between them. Germline lookup yields CDR1 MDHEN and CDR2 SYDVKM. CDR3 size: 16 residues. The CDR3 spells CASSLGHFSEGQPQHF. The CDR3 DNA reads as TGTGCCAGCAGTTTAGGTCATTTTTCTGAAGGCCAGCCCCAGCATTTT.

The rearrangement joins TRBV27 to TRBJ1-5, with D uncertain. The CDR3 sequence is 13 residues long. V was trimmed by 2 bases and J by 3 bases, leaving 5 bases between them. Germline values: CDR1 MNHEY, CDR2 SMNVEV (reference sequence). DNA of the CDR3: TGTGCCAGCAGTTTAACCACCAATCAGCCCCAGCATTTT. The encoded protein is CASSLTTNQPQHF.

This chain connects TRBV7-3 to TRBJ2-1; 8 bases are a match to TRBD2. The CDR3 totals 15 residues. CDR1 and CDR2 (germline): SGHTA, FQGTGA. Trimming cost V 4 bases and J 5 bases; bases outside gene matches: 7. The CDR3 bases are TGTGCCAGCAGCTGGGGTAGCGGGATCAACAATGAGCAGTTCTTC. Residues: CASSWGSGINNEQFF.

V is TRBV28 and J is TRBJ1-2; no definite D call. CDR3 length: 15 residues. The germline V gene encodes CDR1 MDHEN and CDR2 SYDVKM. Trimming took 7 bases from V and 4 from J, leaving 19 bases between them. The CDR3 loop reads CASTQDPRARYGYTF. The CDR3 DNA follows: TGTGCCAGCACCCAAGACCCCCGCGCCCGCTATGGCTACACCTTC.

The CDR3 spells CASTPWANKNTEAFF. CDR3 DNA sequence: TGTGCCAGCACTCCCTGGGCCAATAAGAACACTGAAGCTTTCTTT. The chain joins TRBV28 to TRBJ1-1, with D unresolved. The CDR3 consists of 15 residues. Germline V CDR1 and CDR2: MDHEN, SYDVKM. Deletions cut 7 bases from V and 1 base from J, with 16 bases between.

The genes are TRBV18 and TRBJ1-1; TRBD1 is a possible D gene (5 bases). Germline V gene data show CDR1 as KGHSH and CDR2 as LQKENI. The CDR3 is 13 residues long. Between the trimmed V and J ends, which lost 3 bases and 4 bases, there was a span of 9 bases. CDR3 in amino acids: CASSPLGGTEAFF. The CDR3 bases are TGTGCCAGCTCACCTCTGGGGGGCACTGAAGCTTTCTTT.